The rows below give T cell receptor beta chains drawn from one sample of a study of shared clonotypes between healthy human individuals. Assay used: immunoSEQ multiplex PCR; TCRdb lists only in-frame clones, some missing. The data contain 730,000 or so clones, around 72% of them singletons. The sample consisted of memory CD4+ T cells sorted from blood. The source is a woman in her twenties or thirties in good health. Each CDR3 is given with its conserved first and last residue. The D gene is left open where the match is weak.

d_gene,v_gene,CDR3aa
NA,TRBV29-1,CSVGEGETQYF
TRBD2,TRBV6-1,CASGLAGHNEQFF
NA,TRBV28,CASSLNTPGGNNEKLFF
NA,TRBV27,CASRNGGRRNYGYTF
NA,TRBV21-1,CASSKVSAKNTEAFF
NA,TRBV6-1,CASSVTTVYSGANVLTF
TRBD2,TRBV2,CASADGRGTGAQYF
NA,TRBV2,CASRFSGQTEQYF
NA,TRBV19,CASSAKPTSQYEQYF
NA,TRBV2,CASSEQGAKNIQYF
TRBD1,TRBV30,CAWSGYRGIQPQHF
NA,TRBV11-2,CASSLHRDNAFF
NA,TRBV21-1,CASSKETASYEQYF
TRBD1,TRBV27,CASSQITGGRIHEQYF
NA,TRBV5-4,CASSLAPGTAGNTIYF
TRBD1,TRBV5-1,CASREETGANSYEQYF
NA,TRBV5-1,CASSLVGGFTDTQYF
TRBD2,TRBV5-1,CASSRTSGSDTQYF
NA,TRBV27,CASSAHHPNYGYTF
NA,TRBV25-1,CASSGRDFSSTDTQYF
NA,TRBV7-2,CASSSDSSNQPQHF
NA,TRBV19,CASSPLQALVRNYGYTF
NA,TRBV7-8,CASSHYGTYSYEQYF
TRBD2,TRBV19,CASSMKGSGSTGELFF
TRBD2,TRBV14,CASSQPGLAGGRSNEQFF
NA,TRBV6-1,CASIDGTGNQPQHF
NA,TRBV30,CAWRYPIGYEQYF
NA,TRBV7-8,CASSLPGAGGSSWGYTF
NA,TRBV15,CATSRGLARQDRLSGYTF
TRBD1,TRBV6-6,CASSYSGQNAKNIQYF
TRBD1,TRBV30,CAWRWDSSYEQYF
NA,TRBV10-2,CASSLSGDNQPQHF